What follows are 20 T cell receptor beta chains derived from one specimen sequenced in a study of blood T cell repertoires in COVID-19. TCRdb keeps only in-frame clones here, not all; method: immunoSEQ multiplex PCR. The data contain about 380,000 clones, about 85% of them seen just once; the ten biggest clones take up under 4%. The sequenced material came from peripheral blood. Every receptor here comes from a woman under 30 with acute or convalescent COVID-19.

The V call is TRBV19, the J call TRBJ2-4, with 8 bases identical to TRBD1. CDR3 length: 14 amino acids. The V gene's germline CDR1 is LNHDA and CDR2 SQIVND (reference sequence). Germline trimming cut 9 bases from V and 3 bases from J; bases unmatched to any gene: 7. CDR3 sequence: CASTRTGIKNIQYF. The CDR3 DNA follows: TGTGCCAGCACCCGGACAGGGATCAAAAACATTCAGTACTTC.

J is TRBJ1-2 and V is TRBV7-9, with a possible D match to TRBD1 (6 bases). The CDR3 extends over 14 amino acids. Trimming cost V 5 bases and J 2 bases, with 12 bases left between them. From germline, CDR1 is SEHNR and CDR2 FQNEAQ (reference sequence). CDR3 nucleotide sequence: TGTGCCAGCAGCCCTACCGGGACAAACTATGGCTACACCTTC. This sequence encodes CASSPTGTNYGYTF.

V and J are TRBV13 and TRBJ2-5; D perhaps matches TRBD1 (5 bases). The CDR3 totals 14 residues. V was clipped by 6 bases and J by 5 bases, with 16 bases between them. The germline CDR1 and CDR2 sequences are PRHDT and FYEKMQ (reference sequence). DNA for the CDR3: TGTGCCAGCAGTTCCAGGTCAGGGAATGAGACCCAGTACTTC. This codes for CASSSRSGNETQYF.

V usage is TRBV11-2 and J usage is TRBJ1-2; D gene unclear. CDR3 length: 18 amino acids. Germline V CDR1 and CDR2: SGHAT, FQNNGV. Trimming stripped 4 bases from V and 8 bases from J, with 29 bases between. Written as DNA, the CDR3 is TGTGCCAGCAGCTCCTTATTCACCGGGGATCCCAATGTGGGGGGCTACACCTTC. It translates to CASSSLFTGDPNVGGYTF.

This clone appeared once. The rearrangement uses TRBV7-3 and TRBJ2-2, with D possibly matching TRBD1 (8 bases). Germline CDR1 SGHTA, CDR2 FQGTGA. The CDR3 covers 17 residues. With 1 base removed from V and 6 bases from J, the gap between germline ends came to 18 bases. For the CDR3, the DNA is TGTGCCAGCAGCTTAAGACTTGACAGGGGAGGGGCCGGGGAGCTGTTTTTT. Protein: CASSLRLDRGGAGELFF.

Details on this clone: The same CDR3 is also encoded by other DNA sequences in this sample. In DNA, the CDR3 is TGCGCCAGCAGCTTACAGGATAACTATGGCTACACCTTC. Protein: CASSLQDNYGYTF. The rearrangement uses TRBV5-1 and TRBJ1-2, with a tentative D call TRBD1 (5 bases). Germline-derived CDR1 and CDR2 are SGHRS and YFSETQ. The CDR3 covers 13 residues. The ends were cut back, 2 bases at V and 1 base at J, with 6 bases in the middle. The variable domain in full, completed from reference TRBV5-1 and TRBJ1-2, reads KAGVTQTPRYLIKTRGQQVTLSCSPISGHRSVSWYQQTPGQGLQFLFEYFSETQRNKGNFPGRFSGRQFSNSRSEMNVSTLELGDSALYLCASSLQDNYGYTFGSGTRLTVV.

This chain links TRBV4-1 with TRBJ2-7, with D possibly TRBD2 on 6 matching bases. Trimming pared 2 bases from V and 2 bases from J, leaving 13 bases between. The CDR3 covers 15 residues. The germline V gene has CDR1 MGHRA and CDR2 YSYEKL. For the CDR3, the DNA is TGCGCCAGCAGCCAACGGGACTTGATAACCTACGAGCAGTACTTC. This translates into CASSQRDLITYEQYF.

The chain combines TRBV5-1 with TRBJ2-7; the D gene is possibly TRBD1 (5 bases). Germline CDR1 and CDR2: SGHRS and YFSETQ. The CDR3 consists of 13 residues. The germline V and J ends were trimmed by 2 bases and 5 bases, with 11 bases remaining between them. For the CDR3, the DNA is TGCGCCAGCAGCTTTCTGGCAGGGAACGAGCAGTACTTC. Residues: CASSFLAGNEQYF.

As for this clone: Other nucleotide sequences from this sample produce the same CDR3. This chain links TRBV7-9 with TRBJ2-7; 11 bases are a match to TRBD1. The CDR3 sequence is 15 residues long. The germline V gene encodes CDR1 SEHNR and CDR2 FQNEAQ (reference sequence). The V and J ends lost 4 bases and 2 bases, in that order; junction bases with no gene match: 4. The CDR3 region has the DNA TGTGCCAGCAGCTCTCCGGGACAGGGGGCCTACGAGCAGTACTTC. Translated: CASSSPGQGAYEQYF.

This clone was seen just once. This chain joins TRBV15 and TRBJ1-5; the match to TRBD1 covers 8 bases. There are 17 residues in the CDR3. CDR1 LNHNV and CDR2 YYDKDF come from the germline V gene (reference sequence). With 4 bases clipped from V and 3 bases from J, the junction kept 11 bases outside the gene matches. The DNA of the CDR3 is TGTGCCACCAGCACCATGATCCGGGACAGGTACAATCAGCCCCAGCATTTT. Its protein product is CATSTMIRDRYNQPQHF.

The CDR3 loop is CASSLDISYNEQFF. CDR3 DNA sequence: TGCGCCAGCAGCTTGGATATCTCCTACAATGAGCAGTTCTTC. The V gene is TRBV5-1, the J gene TRBJ2-1; D not certain. V lost 0 bases and J 0 bases, leaving 4 bases between the germline ends. The germline gives CDR1 SGHRS, CDR2 YFSETQ. The CDR3 spans 14 residues.

This rearrangement joins TRBV18 to TRBJ1-4; D is undetermined. The CDR3 totals 13 residues. Between the trimmed V and J ends, which lost 4 bases and 7 bases, there was a span of 10 bases. The germline CDR1 and CDR2 sequences are KGHSH and LQKENI. The CDR3 protein is CASSRSSGEKLFF. The DNA of the CDR3 is TGTGCCAGCTCACGGTCGTCGGGTGAAAAACTGTTTTTT. Using reference TRBV18 and TRBJ1-4 for the parts outside the CDR3, the full variable domain is NAGVMQNPRHLVRRRGQEARLRCSPMKGHSHVYWYRQLPEEGLKFMVYLQKENIIDESGMPKERFSAEFPKEGPSILRIQQVVRGDSAAYFCASSRSSGEKLFFGSGTQLSVL.

J is TRBJ1-2 and V is TRBV6-5; the match to TRBD1 covers 7 bases. CDR1 is MNHEY and CDR2 is SVGAGI in the germline V gene. The junction had 10 bases not matched to a gene; V was cut back by 5 bases and J by 4 bases. This CDR3 is built from 15 residues. The CDR3: CASSRNQQGFYGYTF. In nucleotides, the CDR3 is TGTGCCAGCAGTCGCAACCAACAGGGGTTCTATGGCTACACCTTC.

This chain connects TRBV7-3 to TRBJ1-1, with D perhaps TRBD1 (5 bases). CDR3 length: 18 residues. Germline V gene sequence: CDR1 SGHTA, CDR2 FQGTGA. The V gene lost 0 bases and the J gene lost 1 base, with 18 bases spanning the gap. The DNA for the CDR3 is TGTGCCAGCAGCTTAACGTCAGACAGCAAATCCAAGAACACTGAAGCTTTCTTT. Translated: CASSLTSDSKSKNTEAFF.

In regard to this clone: Other DNA sequences of this sample code for an identical CDR3. This rearrangement joins TRBV27 to TRBJ2-7; possible D gene TRBD2, 5 bases. The CDR3 length is 13 residues. From germline, CDR1 is MNHEY and CDR2 SMNVEV (reference sequence). Between the trimmed V and J ends, which lost 8 bases and 1 base, there was a span of 12 bases. The DNA for the CDR3 is TGTGCCAGCCGGGAAGACATATCCTACGAGCAGTACTTC. The encoded protein is CASREDISYEQYF.

The CDR3 DNA follows: TGTGCCATTAATAATACCCGGGACACAAGTTATGAAGCTTTCTTT. Translating it yields CAINNTRDTSYEAFF. The rearrangement joins TRBV10-3 to TRBJ1-1; tentative D call: TRBD1 (6 bases). V dropped 9 bases and J dropped 7 bases, with 24 bases sitting between them. The CDR3 covers 15 residues. CDR1 and CDR2 from the germline V gene are ENHRY and SYGVKD.

The chain couples TRBV9 to TRBJ1-5, with D possibly being TRBD1 (6 bases). V was clipped by 3 bases and J by 4 bases, with 14 bases between them. The CDR3 consists of 15 residues. CDR1 SGDLS and CDR2 YYNGEE come from the germline V gene. DNA for the CDR3: TGTGCCAGCAGCGAGGGCCCGACAGGAAATCAGCCCCAGCATTTT. Residues: CASSEGPTGNQPQHF.

This clone was detected once. An end of the junction does not agree with germline; a read error may underlie this. This chain connects TRBV4-1 to TRBJ2-5; 10 nucleotides match TRBD2. This CDR3 is built from 16 residues. The germline V gene has CDR1 MGHRA and CDR2 YSYEKL. CDR3 region: CASSQDGSGGLETQYF. For the CDR3, the DNA is TGCGCCAGCAGTCAAGATGGTAGCGGGGGGTTGGAGACCCAGTACTTC.

The chain has TRBV2 and TRBJ1-4; D is ambiguous. Trimming pared 0 bases from V and 13 bases from J, leaving 9 bases between. This CDR3 has 12 amino acids. Germline V CDR1 and CDR2: SNHLY, FYNNEI. The CDR3, as DNA: TGTGCCAGCAGTGAAGCGTCAGTCAGACTGTTTTTT. It encodes CASSEASVRLFF.

The chain recombines TRBV19 with TRBJ1-5, with a weak D call TRBD1 (5 bases). This CDR3 spans 15 amino acids. The V gene's germline CDR1 is LNHDA and CDR2 SQIVND (reference sequence). The V and J ends lost 2 bases and 6 bases respectively, with 14 bases between them. As DNA, the CDR3 is TGTGCCAGTAGTATAAGCCGGGGAGGGGCTCAGCCCCAGCATTTT. Its translation is CASSISRGGAQPQHF.